These T cell receptor beta chains were read from a single sample in a study of breast tumors, draining lymph nodes, adjacent tissues. TCRdb recomputed calls from the multiplex PCR reads with MiXCR, one row per CDR3 protein. There are about 180,000 distinct CDR3 sequences in the sample; roughly a third occur only once, and approximately 4.3% lies in the top ten. The sample taken for sequencing was axillary lymph node tissue. Receptors were obtained from a female donor with breast cancer. Some clones in this sample may be carry-over from other donors' samples. The CDR3 runs from the conserved cysteine through the conserved F or W. Fields, in order: clone size, D gene, J gene, V gene, CDR3 protein, CDR3 DNA. The D gene is left open where the match is weak. Expanded clones are given a class, and other clones once, few, many or no size at all.

abundance: -; d_gene: -; j_gene: TRBJ2-2; v_gene: TRBV2; CDR3aa: CASTKVPGDLFF; CDR3nt: TGTGCCAGCACCAAGGTCCCCGGGGACCTGTTTTTT
abundance: many; d_gene: -; j_gene: TRBJ1-5; v_gene: TRBV13; CDR3aa: CASSLGSGFGGNQPQHF; CDR3nt: TGTGCCAGCAGCTTAGGCTCGGGGTTTGGGGGCAATCAGCCCCAGCATTTT
abundance: many; d_gene: -; j_gene: TRBJ2-6; v_gene: TRBV11-3; CDR3aa: CASSRTGYGANVLTF; CDR3nt: TGTGCCAGCAGCCGCACAGGGTATGGGGCCAACGTCCTGACTTTC
abundance: few; d_gene: -; j_gene: TRBJ1-1; v_gene: TRBV24-1; CDR3aa: CATSGRDKHLNTEAFF; CDR3nt: TGTGCCACCAGTGGACGGGACAAACACCTGAACACTGAAGCTTTCTTT
abundance: -; d_gene: -; j_gene: TRBJ2-1; v_gene: TRBV5-4; CDR3aa: CASSLSGRTYNEQFF; CDR3nt: TGTGCCAGCAGCTTGTCAGGGAGGACCTACAATGAGCAGTTCTTC
abundance: few; d_gene: -; j_gene: TRBJ1-5; v_gene: TRBV27; CDR3aa: CASSPIQNSNQPQHF; CDR3nt: TGTGCCAGCAGTCCGATACAGAATAGCAATCAGCCCCAGCATTTT
abundance: many; d_gene: -; j_gene: TRBJ1-2; v_gene: TRBV4-1; CDR3aa: CASSQRVEYGYTF; CDR3nt: TGCGCCAGCAGCCAGCGAGTGGAGTATGGCTACACCTTC
abundance: -; d_gene: TRBD2; j_gene: TRBJ2-5; v_gene: TRBV29-1; CDR3aa: CSVDWSSATSGRTGTQHF; CDR3nt: TGCAGCGTTGACTGGTCCTCCGCTACTAGCGGGAGGACGGGGACCCAGCACTTC
abundance: -; d_gene: -; j_gene: TRBJ1-4; v_gene: TRBV20-1; CDR3aa: CSANAGGTNEKLFF; CDR3nt: TGCAGTGCTAATGCGGGCGGAACTAATGAAAAACTGTTTTTT
abundance: -; d_gene: -; j_gene: TRBJ2-7; v_gene: TRBV5-1; CDR3aa: CASSLAGSYGQYF; CDR3nt: TGTGCCAGCAGCTTGGCCGGGTCCTACGGGCAGTACTTC
abundance: many; d_gene: -; j_gene: TRBJ2-5; v_gene: TRBV4-2; CDR3aa: CASSQDGRGEQTQYF; CDR3nt: TGTGCCAGCAGCCAAGACGGCAGGGGAGAACAGACCCAGTACTTC
abundance: -; d_gene: -; j_gene: TRBJ1-1; v_gene: TRBV7-9; CDR3aa: CASSLGADRWNAEAFF; CDR3nt: TGTGCCAGCAGCTTAGGAGCCGACAGGTGGAACGCTGAAGCTTTCTTT
abundance: many; d_gene: -; j_gene: TRBJ2-6; v_gene: TRBV30; CDR3aa: CAWKRTGSYSGANVLTF; CDR3nt: TGTGCCTGGAAACGAACAGGATCATACTCTGGGGCCAACGTCCTGACTTTC
abundance: once; d_gene: -; j_gene: TRBJ2-1; v_gene: TRBV12-3/TRBV12-4; CDR3aa: CASGFLREGGQFF; CDR3nt: TGTGCCAGCGGTTTCCTCCGGGAAGGTGGGCAGTTCTTC
abundance: many; d_gene: -; j_gene: TRBJ1-2; v_gene: TRBV4-2; CDR3aa: CASSQVRDIEGANYGYTF; CDR3nt: TGTGCCAGCAGCCAGGTCCGGGACATCGAGGGGGCTAACTATGGCTACACCTTC
abundance: many; d_gene: TRBD1; j_gene: TRBJ1-5; v_gene: TRBV4-1; CDR3aa: CASSQLYRLGGDSNQPQHF; CDR3nt: TGCGCCAGCAGCCAATTATATAGGTTAGGGGGCGATAGCAATCAGCCCCAGCATTTT
abundance: many; d_gene: TRBD2; j_gene: TRBJ2-3; v_gene: TRBV11-3; CDR3aa: CASSLGGASGSADTQYF; CDR3nt: TGTGCCAGCAGCTTGGGGGGGGCTAGCGGGAGTGCAGATACGCAGTATTTT
abundance: many; d_gene: -; j_gene: TRBJ1-5; v_gene: TRBV12-3/TRBV12-4; CDR3aa: CASSFGRTSQPQHF; CDR3nt: TGTGCCAGCAGCTTCGGGCGGACGTCGCAGCCCCAGCATTTT
abundance: few; d_gene: -; j_gene: TRBJ1-1; v_gene: TRBV7-2; CDR3aa: CASSTSRGRAFF; CDR3nt: TGTGCCAGCAGCACTAGTAGGGGCAGGGCTTTCTTT
abundance: -; d_gene: -; j_gene: TRBJ1-6; v_gene: TRBV11-3; CDR3aa: CASSLLLALHF; CDR3nt: TGTGCCAGCAGCTTACTCCTAGCCCTCCACTTT
abundance: many; d_gene: TRBD2; j_gene: TRBJ2-3; v_gene: TRBV6-5; CDR3aa: CASSTGREPMIHTQYF; CDR3nt: TGTGCCAGCAGCACCGGGAGGGAGCCGATGATCCATACGCAGTATTTT
abundance: many; d_gene: -; j_gene: TRBJ2-3; v_gene: TRBV12-3/TRBV12-4; CDR3aa: CASSARGALGTDTQYF; CDR3nt: TGTGCCAGCAGTGCCCGGGGGGCGCTTGGCACAGATACGCAGTATTTT
abundance: -; d_gene: -; j_gene: TRBJ2-7; v_gene: TRBV2; CDR3aa: CASREDRSSYEQYF; CDR3nt: TGTGCCAGCAGAGAAGACAGGAGCTCCTACGAGCAGTACTTC
abundance: -; d_gene: -; j_gene: TRBJ2-2; v_gene: TRBV12-5; CDR3aa: CASDLDQGRTGELFF; CDR3nt: TGTGCTAGTGATTTGGACCAGGGTAGAACCGGGGAGCTGTTTTTT
abundance: -; d_gene: -; j_gene: TRBJ2-1; v_gene: TRBV6-1; CDR3aa: CASKDPQREQFF; CDR3nt: TGTGCCAGCAAGGATCCACAAAGGGAGCAGTTCTTC
abundance: -; d_gene: -; j_gene: TRBJ1-6; v_gene: TRBV25-1; CDR3aa: CASSELLHLGGYNSPLHF; CDR3nt: TGTGCCAGCAGTGAATTACTTCACCTCGGGGGTTATAATTCACCCCTCCACTTT
abundance: -; d_gene: -; j_gene: TRBJ2-7; v_gene: TRBV9; CDR3aa: CASSPQGGESSEQYF; CDR3nt: TGTGCCAGCAGCCCTCAGGGGGGCGAGTCAAGCGAGCAGTACTTC
abundance: many; d_gene: TRBD2; j_gene: TRBJ2-1; v_gene: TRBV20-1; CDR3aa: CSARPKEREFFSSKDNEQFF; CDR3nt: TGCAGTGCCCGACCCAAGGAGCGGGAGTTCTTTTCATCCAAAGACAATGAGCAGTTCTTC
abundance: -; d_gene: -; j_gene: TRBJ2-7; v_gene: TRBV4-2; CDR3aa: CASSQEGIGSPYEQYF; CDR3nt: TGTGCCAGCAGCCAAGAAGGCATCGGGTCCCCCTACGAGCAGTACTTC